The 20 T cell receptor beta chains below come from one sample, sequenced in a study of blood T cell repertoires in COVID-19. The protocol was immunoSEQ multiplex PCR, while the TCRdb copy is restricted to in-frame clones and leaves out a portion. The sample consists of around 250,000 clones, 70% to 90% of them appearing once. Sample: peripheral blood. The receptors stem from a man in his fifties with active or convalescent COVID-19.

V is TRBV10-3 and J is TRBJ2-7; 15 bases align to TRBD2. The length of the CDR3 is 18 residues. Germline CDR1 ENHRY, CDR2 SYGVKD. The V gene end was trimmed by 6 bases and the J gene end by 2 bases; junction bases not matched to a gene: 11. The CDR3 is CAIRRGTSGRPDTYEQYF. In DNA, the CDR3 is TGTGCCATCAGGAGGGGGACTAGCGGGAGGCCCGATACCTACGAGCAGTACTTC.

The chain is built from TRBV18 and TRBJ2-7; 8 bases fit TRBD1. Germline V gene lookup returns CDR1 KGHSH and CDR2 LQKENI. The V gene end was trimmed by 3 bases and the J gene end by 2 bases; junction bases not matched to a gene: 6. This CDR3 contains 15 residues. The CDR3 is CASSPGQGKTYEQYF. The CDR3 DNA sequence: TGTGCCAGCTCACCCGGACAGGGTAAAACCTACGAGCAGTACTTC.

The chain uses TRBV28 and TRBJ2-7, with D maybe TRBD2 (5 bases). The CDR3 sequence is 15 residues long. The V gene lost 5 bases and the J gene lost 4 bases, with 18 bases spanning the gap. CDR1 MDHEN and CDR2 SYDVKM come from the germline V gene. The DNA for the CDR3 is TGTGCCAGCAGTGATATAGGGAGATTGGGGTACGAGCAGTACTTC. Protein sequence: CASSDIGRLGYEQYF.

This chain connects TRBV4-2 to TRBJ1-6, with D maybe TRBD1 (5 bases). The CDR3 runs to 16 residues. V shed 1 base and J shed 10 bases, with 17 bases lying between them. Germline V gene data show CDR1 as LGHNA and CDR2 as YNFKEQ. The CDR3 DNA is TGTGCCAGCAGCCAAGGGCAGGGAGGGACTGGGTCACCCCTCCACTTT. It encodes CASSQGQGGTGSPLHF.

Written as DNA, the CDR3 is TGTGCCAGCAGCTGGAACAGGGGATCTGGAAACACCATATATTTT. This sequence encodes CASSWNRGSGNTIYF. V is TRBV5-6 and J is TRBJ1-3, with TRBD1 identical over 7 bases. This CDR3 is 15 amino acids long. Trimming took 3 bases from V and 1 from J; bases not matched to a gene: 4. Germline values: CDR1 SGHDT, CDR2 YYEEEE.

This chain uses TRBV23-1 with TRBJ1-2; no clear D. TRBV23-1 is designated an ORF whose function remains uncertain. Trimming shortened V by 5 bases and J by 4 bases, and 5 bases separated the two germline ends. The CDR3 spans 11 residues. CDR3 coding DNA: TGCGCCAGCAGTTTGCGCTATGGCTACACCTTC. It yields the protein CASSLRYGYTF.

This chain links TRBV5-6 with TRBJ2-1, with 9 bases that match TRBD2. V trimming: 4 bases; J trimming: 9 bases; junction bases outside the gene matches: 8. From germline, CDR1 is SGHDT and CDR2 YYEEEE. This CDR3 region has 14 residues. CDR3 nucleotide sequence: TGTGCCAGCAGCCCCGCTAGCGGGATCGGTGAGCAGTTCTTC. This encodes CASSPASGIGEQFF.

CDR3 amino acids: CASSNVGQGVFPLSGNTIYF. CDR3 nucleotides: TGTGCCAGCAGCAATGTAGGACAGGGGGTATTTCCCCTCTCTGGAAACACCATATATTTT. The genes are TRBV21-1 and TRBJ1-3; the D call TRBD1 from the table was never checked on the DNA. TRBV21-1 is labeled a pseudogene. CDR3 size: 20 residues.

CDR3 coding DNA: TGTGCCAGCAGTTTAAGTGGGAGGGGTGGCTACACCTTC. It specifies CASSLSGRGGYTF. J is TRBJ1-2 and V is TRBV12-3 or TRBV12-4, with D perhaps TRBD1 (5 bases). The length of the CDR3 is 13 residues. The ends were cut back, 2 bases at V and 7 bases at J, with 11 bases in the middle.

This chain connects TRBV7-2 to TRBJ2-1; 11 bases match TRBD2. The germline gives CDR1 SGHTA, CDR2 FQGNSA. The CDR3 runs 15 residues. The ends lost 5 bases at V and 5 bases at J; junction bases unmatched: 5. CDR3 nucleotides: TGTGCCAGCAGCCCTCTAGCGGGAGGCCACAATGAGCAGTTCTTC. It codes for CASSPLAGGHNEQFF.

The J gene is TRBJ1-5, the V gene TRBV2; D might be TRBD1 (6 bases). The germline gives CDR1 SNHLY, CDR2 FYNNEI. V lost 5 bases and J lost 11, with 10 bases in between. CDR3 size: 11 residues. The CDR3 protein is CASSTGLSQHF. The CDR3 region has the DNA TGTGCCAGCAGTACAGGGCTTTCCCAGCATTTT.

V is TRBV7-2 and J is TRBJ1-2; a weak D match, TRBD1 (6 bases). Germline CDR1 is SGHTA and CDR2 is FQGNSA. The CDR3 covers 13 residues. The V gene lost 1 base and the J gene lost 8 bases, with 11 bases spanning the gap. CDR3 coding DNA: TGTGCCAGCAGCTTAGGGGGGCAGGGCGGCTACACCTTC. As protein: CASSLGGQGGYTF.

V gene TRBV28 combines with J gene TRBJ1-1; a weak D match, TRBD1 (6 bases). Germline V gives CDR1 MDHEN, CDR2 SYDVKM. This CDR3 comprises 12 residues. V was cut by 8 bases and J by 5 bases, with 12 bases left in between. The CDR3, as DNA: TGTGCCAGCGGGGGAGGGGGGACTGAAGCTTTCTTT. Residues: CASGGGGTEAFF.

This chain joins TRBV7-3 and TRBJ1-1; TRBD1 might be the D (6 bases). Germline V gene sequence: CDR1 SGHTA, CDR2 FQGTGA. The CDR3 consists of 14 residues. V lost 4 bases and J lost 4, with 13 bases in between. CDR3 region: CASSSLQGRTEAFF. CDR3 bases: TGTGCCAGCAGCTCCCTACAGGGACGCACTGAAGCTTTCTTT.

CDR3 coding DNA: TGTGCCAGCAGCCAAGGAGGGACTTACAATGAGCAGTTCTTC. Translating gives CASSQGGTYNEQFF. The chain combines TRBV4-2 with TRBJ2-1; the D gene is possibly TRBD2 (6 bases). Germline loops: CDR1 LGHNA, CDR2 YNFKEQ. The CDR3 runs 14 residues. The germline V and J ends were trimmed by 1 base and 4 bases, with 8 bases remaining between them.

The chain employs TRBV9 and TRBJ2-3; the D is unclear. Per germline, CDR1 SGDLS and CDR2 YYNGEE. V was clipped by 0 bases and J by 0 bases, with 5 bases between them. CDR3 length: 14 residues. As DNA, the CDR3 is TGTGCCAGCAGCGTAGAGCCTAGCACAGATACGCAGTATTTT. Translating it yields CASSVEPSTDTQYF.

The rearrangement joins TRBV28 to TRBJ1-3, with a tentative D call TRBD1 (5 bases). The CDR3 has 17 residues. V gave up 0 bases and J gave up 0 bases, with 12 bases separating them. CDR1 is MDHEN and CDR2 is SYDVKM in the germline V gene. CDR3 DNA sequence: TGTGCCAGCAGTTTATGGGGGCAGGATTACTCTGGAAACACCATATATTTT. Translating it yields CASSLWGQDYSGNTIYF. The full variable domain, completed using reference TRBV28 and TRBJ1-3, is DVKVTQSSRYLVKRTGEKVFLECVQDMDHENMFWYRQDPGLGLRLIYFSYDVKMKEKGDIPEGYSVSREKKERFSLILESASTNQTSMYLCASSLWGQDYSGNTIYFGEGSWLTVV.

The chain links TRBV4-2 to TRBJ1-3; D ambiguous. Germline V gene sequence: CDR1 LGHNA, CDR2 YNFKEQ. The CDR3 runs to 17 residues. The V end was cut by 2 bases, the J end by 7 bases, with 21 bases between. The CDR3 region has the DNA TGTGCCAGCAGCCAACCCCCACGGGAGGGCGTGTTGAACACCATATATTTT. It translates to CASSQPPREGVLNTIYF.

This chain uses TRBV24-1 with TRBJ2-1, with 7 nucleotides matching TRBD2. This CDR3 is built from 13 residues. CDR1 is KGHDR and CDR2 is SFDVKD in the germline V gene. J lost 9 bases, V lost 4 bases, and 5 bases had no gene match. The DNA for the CDR3 is TGTGCCACCAGTGACACTAGCGTCGGTGAGCAGTTCTTC. It codes for CATSDTSVGEQFF.

This chain joins TRBV7-2 and TRBJ1-3, with TRBD1 as a possible D gene (5 bases). The CDR3 is made up of 15 amino acids. Germline CDR1 reads SGHTA; CDR2 reads FQGNSA. V lost 4 bases, J lost 4 bases, and 14 bases lay in between. As DNA, the CDR3 is TGTGCCAGCAGCTCCGGACACCGTGGAGGAAACACCATATATTTT. It encodes CASSSGHRGGNTIYF. Together with reference TRBV7-2 and TRBJ1-3, the CDR3 gives the full variable domain: GAGVSQSPSNKVTEKGKDVELRCDPISGHTALYWYRQSLGQGLEFLIYFQGNSAPDKSGLPSDRFSAERTGGSVSTLTIQRTQQEDSAVYLCASSSGHRGGNTIYFGEGSWLTVV.